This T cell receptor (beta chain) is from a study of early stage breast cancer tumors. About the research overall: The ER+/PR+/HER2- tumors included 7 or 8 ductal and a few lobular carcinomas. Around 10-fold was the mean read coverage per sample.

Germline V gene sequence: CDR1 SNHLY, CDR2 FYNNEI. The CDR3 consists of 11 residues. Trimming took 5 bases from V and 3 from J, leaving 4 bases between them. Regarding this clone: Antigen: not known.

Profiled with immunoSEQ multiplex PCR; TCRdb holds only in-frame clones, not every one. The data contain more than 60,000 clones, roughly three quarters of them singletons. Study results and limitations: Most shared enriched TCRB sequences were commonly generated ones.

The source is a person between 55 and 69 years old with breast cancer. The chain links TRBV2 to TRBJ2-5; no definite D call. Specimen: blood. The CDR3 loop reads CASSKEETQYF. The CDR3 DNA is TGTGCCAGCAGTAAAGAAGAGACCCAGTACTTC.